These 3 T cell receptor beta chains were all obtained from the same sample, sequenced in a study of T-cell reconstitution after alpha-beta-depleted transplantation in children. Preparation of the TCRbeta library was carried out with unique molecular identifiers. TCRdb processed the PCR reads anew with MiXCR; each CDR3 protein has one entry. The table shows about 490,000 distinct CDR3 sequences, with more than 9% occurring only once. Here the sequenced sample was PBMCs, taken before TCRalphabeta/CD19-depleted stem cell transplant. The receptors stem from a child aged 2 to 15 with inherited bone marrow failure, due to receive a stem cell transplant.

There are many counts of this clonotype. This chain connects TRBV19 to TRBJ2-2; 8 nucleotides match TRBD2. After removal of 5 bases from V and 1 base from J, the junction contained 3 bases not matched to a gene. The germline CDR1 and CDR2 sequences are LNHDA and SQIVND (reference sequence). The CDR3 runs to 15 residues. The CDR3 sequence is CASSLAGRNTGELFF. The CDR3, as DNA: TGTGCCAGTAGTTTAGCGGGACGGAACACCGGGGAGCTGTTTTTT.

This clonotype was recorded a few times. The gene calls are TRBV5-1 and TRBJ2-3, with a weak D call TRBD2 (6 bases). V was clipped by 0 bases and J by 1 base, with 12 bases between them. The CDR3 has 16 residues. The germline V gene has CDR1 SGHRS and CDR2 YFSETQ. DNA for the CDR3: TGCGCCAGCAGCTTGGGCCTAGCGAGGGGCACAGATACGCAGTATTTT. It encodes CASSLGLARGTDTQYF.

This clonotype occurred many times. The chain combines TRBV4-3 with TRBJ2-7, with D perhaps matching TRBD2 (5 bases). The CDR3 is 15 amino acids. Trimming stripped 0 bases from V and 7 bases from J, with 16 bases between. Germline V CDR1 and CDR2: LGHNA, YSLEER. The CDR3 sequence is CASSQDRLALGEQYF. The DNA of the CDR3 is TGCGCCAGCAGCCAAGACAGGCTAGCCCTCGGTGAGCAGTACTTC.